This T cell receptor beta chain was obtained from a study of beta chain features in type 1 diabetes. This CDR3 comprises 14 residues. Germline CDR1 LGHNA, CDR2 YSLEER. The V end lost 1 base, the J end lost 7 bases, and 10 bases lay between the germline ends. Points on this clone: Its antigen is currently unknown.

The whole isolated RNA underwent reverse transcription, so sequencing captured expressed TCRB transcripts. Only in-frame clones appear in the TCRdb table, and some are missing; sequencing was by immunoSEQ multiplex PCR. The table lists 300,000 to 350,000 clones, around 9% of them singletons, with 0.95% to 1.1% in the top ten. Study results and caveats: TCRB CDR3 length was moderately but significantly reduced in all four CD4+ subsets of Type 1 diabetes patients.

This chain connects TRBV4-3 to TRBJ1-4; D is possibly TRBD1 (6 bases). Sequenced: central memory CD4+ T cells from blood. This receptor was identified in a man younger than 40 with type 1 diabetes. CDR3 protein: CASSQGQGTEKLFF. The CDR3 DNA follows: TGCGCCAGCAGCCAAGGGCAGGGGACTGAAAAACTGTTTTTT.